What follows are 25 T cell receptor beta chains derived from one specimen sequenced in a study of blood T cells in healthy people across ages (dated by TCRdb to the mid-2010s). The protocol used for the library was 5' RACE. For sequencing, an Illumina HiSeq 2500 was employed. The second PCR ran for roughly 7 to 11 cycles and used a J-beta primer mix along with a sample-barcoded 5' primer. TCRdb reprocessing: public reads trimmed at Q25 with fastp, clones called with MiXCR, in-frame beta chains kept. Under each unique CDR3 protein, matching rows form one entry showing the most common genes and DNA. Counted in this sample were about 940,000 distinct CDR3 sequences; 48% of them appeared once. The ten biggest clones cover 13% of the sample. Specimen: blood. These receptors came from a man aged 25-45 years in good health.

The J gene is TRBJ2-1, the V gene TRBV7-9; D tentatively fits TRBD1 or TRBD2 (5 bases each). The V gene's germline CDR1 is SEHNR and CDR2 FQNEAQ (reference sequence). V lost 1 base, J lost 0 bases, and 13 bases lay in between. The CDR3 is 17 amino acids. The CDR3 DNA reads as TGTGCCAGCAGCTTAGGGGGGACCGCGAGCTCCTACAATGAGCAGTTCTTC. Translating it yields CASSLGGTASSYNEQFF.

This chain uses TRBV2 with TRBJ2-5; 7 bases agree with TRBD2. J lost 0 bases, V lost 8 bases, and 3 bases had no gene match. This CDR3 is 13 amino acids long. The germline gives CDR1 SNHLY, CDR2 FYNNEI. Here the CDR3 reads CASGGDDQETQYF. The CDR3 DNA reads as TGTGCCAGCGGGGGGGACGACCAAGAGACCCAGTACTTC.

The chain uses TRBV4-2 and TRBJ1-4, with 9 bases lining up with TRBD1. Germline lookup yields CDR1 LGHNA and CDR2 YNFKEQ. V was clipped by 1 base and J by 12 bases; unmatched bases: 9. This CDR3 region has 15 residues. The CDR3 DNA is TGTGCCAGCAGCCAAGGGGACAGGGCGGGCGAAGAACTGTTTTTT. Translation: CASSQGDRAGEELFF.

The chain combines TRBV4-2 with TRBJ2-3, with 7 bases aligning to TRBD2. CDR1 and CDR2 from the germline V gene are LGHNA and YNFKEQ. J lost 5 bases, V lost 7 bases, and 12 bases had no gene match. This CDR3 spans 15 amino acids. CDR3 nucleotides: TGTGCCAGCACCAATATCGTGGGGGGGGAAGATACGCAGTATTTT. Translation gives CASTNIVGGEDTQYF.

Concerning this clonotype: Since a much larger clone is just one base distant, this may be a read error. This chain joins TRBV6-2 or TRBV6-3 and TRBJ2-1, with TRBD2 matching over 10 bases. J lost 6 bases, V lost 5 bases, and 7 bases had no gene match. Per the germline V gene, CDR1 is MNHEY and CDR2 is SVGEGT. This CDR3 has 15 residues. CDR3 loop: CASSAGLAAVNEQFF. The CDR3 bases are TGTGCCAGCAGTGCCGGACTAGCGGCTGTCAATGAGCAGTTCTTC.

The chain couples TRBV7-2 to TRBJ2-4; TRBD1 matches 10 bases. The CDR3 extends over 19 amino acids. Trimming at V came to 0 bases and at J to 2 bases, leaving 10 bases not matched to a gene. Germline V gene lookup returns CDR1 SGHTA and CDR2 FQGNSA. CDR3 coding DNA: TGTGCCAGCAGCTTAGCTAGGACAGGGGGAGGGAAGACCAAAAACATTCAGTACTTC. This sequence encodes CASSLARTGGGKTKNIQYF.

This clonotype was detected a few times. V usage is TRBV9 and J usage is TRBJ2-3; D gene uncertain. The germline CDR1 and CDR2 sequences are SGDLS and YYNGEE. V dropped 6 bases and J dropped 0 bases, with 14 bases sitting between them. The CDR3 sequence is 15 residues long. The CDR3: CASTLDGTSTDTQYF. In DNA form, the CDR3 reads TGTGCCAGCACCCTCGATGGAACTAGCACAGATACGCAGTATTTT. Full variable domain (rest looked up from reference TRBV9 and TRBJ2-3): DSGVTQTPKHLITATGQRVTLRCSPRSGDLSVYWYQQSLDQGLQFLIQYYNGEERAKGNILERFSAQQFPDLHSELNLSSLELGDSALYFCASTLDGTSTDTQYFGPGTRLTVL.

This clonotype was seen a handful of times. The CDR3 sequence is CASSQERSSGHPNNEQFF. CDR3 sequence (DNA): TGTGCCAGCAGCCAAGAAAGGTCTAGCGGGCACCCAAACAATGAGCAGTTCTTC. This chain uses TRBV4-2 with TRBJ2-1; 8 positions match TRBD2. This CDR3 region has 18 residues. J was trimmed by 5 bases and V by 0 bases; bases with no gene match: 12. Germline CDR1 is LGHNA and CDR2 is YNFKEQ.

This sequence joins TRBV6-1 and TRBJ2-7; 11 bases agree with TRBD1. Germline CDR1 and CDR2: MNHNS and SASEGT. V dropped 6 bases and J dropped 3; count of bases not matched to a gene: 13. CDR3 length: 17 amino acids. The CDR3, as DNA: TGTGCCAGCAGCACCGGGACAGGGGGACTGTCGTACTACGAGCAGTACTTC. Its translation is CASSTGTGGLSYYEQYF.

For this clonotype: A read error may explain this, as a much larger clone is one base away. The chain is built from TRBV11-3 and TRBJ1-2; no firm D call. The CDR3 runs 14 residues. Per the germline V gene, CDR1 is SGHNT and CDR2 is YENEEA. The CDR3 here is CASSLGLASYGYIF. Written as DNA, the CDR3 is TGTGCCAGCAGCTTAGGATTAGCTTCCTATGGCTACATCTTC.

The chain carries TRBV28 and TRBJ1-4; weak D call: TRBD1 (6 bases). V dropped 5 bases and J dropped 7 bases, with 17 bases sitting between them. The CDR3 contains 15 residues. Looked up from germline, CDR1 is MDHEN and CDR2 is SYDVKM. The CDR3 bases are TGTGCCAGCAGTCCCGGGGGGCAGGTAGTTGAAAAACTGTTTTTT. This gives the protein CASSPGGQVVEKLFF.

The V gene is TRBV12-3 or TRBV12-4, the J gene TRBJ2-6; 9 bases are shared with TRBD1. V lost 5 bases, J lost 1 base, and 3 bases stayed unmatched. CDR3 size: 16 residues. The CDR3: CASSGQGTSGANVLTF. CDR3 nucleotide sequence: TGTGCCAGCAGTGGACAGGGGACTTCTGGGGCCAACGTCCTGACTTTC.

The rearrangement uses TRBV29-1 and TRBJ1-4; D not resolved. Germline loops: CDR1 SQVTM, CDR2 ANQGSEA. The CDR3 totals 12 residues. Deletions cut 2 bases from V and 5 bases from J, with 6 bases between. CDR3 sequence (DNA): TGCAGCGTTGAATTGGGAAATGAAAAACTGTTTTTT. This gives the protein CSVELGNEKLFF.

The chain couples TRBV7-9 to TRBJ2-3, with D maybe TRBD2 (6 bases). V lost 1 base, J lost 6 bases, and 8 bases lay in between. The germline V gene has CDR1 SEHNR and CDR2 FQNEAQ (reference sequence). The CDR3 loop spans 13 amino acids. CDR3 sequence (DNA): TGTGCCAGCAGCTTAGTTGGAGGGGATACGCAGTATTTT. Protein: CASSLVGGDTQYF.

Here the CDR3 reads CASSLSAMSSGAETQYF. As DNA, the CDR3 is TGTGCCAGCAGTTTAAGTGCCATGTCTAGCGGGGCGGAGACCCAGTACTTC. This chain joins TRBV27 and TRBJ2-5; 9 nucleotides agree with TRBD2. CDR1 is MNHEY and CDR2 is SMNVEV in the germline V gene (reference sequence). The CDR3 is made up of 17 amino acids. Unmatched junction bases numbered 12, after V lost 2 bases and J lost 5 bases.

This clonotype was picked up a small number of times. This chain links TRBV10-3 with TRBJ2-7; a weak D match, TRBD2 (6 bases). V was clipped by 10 bases and J by 4 bases, with 20 bases between them. This CDR3 contains 14 residues. Germline CDR1 reads ENHRY; CDR2 reads SYGVKD. This chain's CDR3 is CASAPGVEEYEQYF. Written as DNA, the CDR3 is TGTGCCAGCGCGCCGGGGGTTGAGGAGTACGAGCAGTACTTC.

The chain joins TRBV20-1 to TRBJ1-1, with TRBD1 as a possible D gene (6 bases). The CDR3 extends over 14 amino acids. Germline lookup yields CDR1 DFQATT and CDR2 SNEGSKA (reference sequence). The V and J ends lost 4 bases and 1 base respectively, with 13 bases between them. The CDR3 reads CSAKAGARNTEAFF. The CDR3 DNA follows: TGCAGTGCTAAGGCGGGGGCGCGGAACACTGAAGCTTTCTTT.

This clonotype was observed a few times. This rearrangement joins TRBV4-1 to TRBJ2-3; 12 nucleotides match TRBD2. V lost 4 bases, J lost 1 base, and 21 bases stayed unmatched. Germline lookup yields CDR1 MGHRA and CDR2 YSYEKL. This CDR3 is 22 amino acids long. DNA of the CDR3: TGCGCCAGCAGCCGGACTCTCCCCAAGGCTAGCGGGGGGGAAAGGGGCACAGATACGCAGTATTTT. Translating gives CASSRTLPKASGGERGTDTQYF.

This chain connects TRBV7-2 to TRBJ2-7; possibly TRBD2 for D (6 bases). Deletions cut 2 bases from V and 3 bases from J, with 14 bases between. CDR3 length: 15 residues. From germline, CDR1 is SGHTA and CDR2 FQGNSA. CDR3 DNA: TGTGCCAGCAGCTTATTCGGGGGAGACTACTACGAGCAGTACTTC. Translated: CASSLFGGDYYEQYF.

The chain combines TRBV7-2 with TRBJ2-3, with D perhaps TRBD1 or TRBD2 (6 bases each). The ends were cut back, 0 bases at V and 7 bases at J, with 11 bases in the middle. The CDR3 runs to 14 residues. Germline-derived CDR1 and CDR2 are SGHTA and FQGNSA. CDR3 sequence reads: CASSLAGGPNTQYF. CDR3 bases: TGTGCCAGCAGCTTAGCGGGGGGCCCTAATACGCAGTATTTT. The full variable domain, in which reference TRBV7-2 and TRBJ2-3 provide the parts outside the CDR3, is GAGVSQSPSNKVTEKGKDVELRCDPISGHTALYWYRQSLGQGLEFLIYFQGNSAPDKSGLPSDRFSAERTGGSVSTLTIQRTQQEDSAVYLCASSLAGGPNTQYFGPGTRLTVL.

V is TRBV12-3 or TRBV12-4 and J is TRBJ2-3; TRBD2 agrees at 8 bases. This CDR3 is built from 14 residues. V dropped 8 bases and J dropped 8; count of bases not matched to a gene: 12. This chain's CDR3 is CASGGTGGQGTQYF. The CDR3 DNA reads as TGTGCCAGCGGTGGTACGGGGGGGCAAGGTACGCAGTATTTT.

This chain uses TRBV12-3 or TRBV12-4 with TRBJ2-1; TRBD1 aligns across 8 bases. The junction had 2 bases not matched to a gene; V was cut back by 4 bases and J by 3 bases. There are 14 residues in the CDR3. The CDR3 DNA follows: TGTGCCAGCAGTTGGGGGACAGGCTACAATGAGCAGTTCTTC. Protein: CASSWGTGYNEQFF.

The chain is built from TRBV12-3 or TRBV12-4 and TRBJ2-5; 13 nucleotides agree with TRBD2. The DNA end is a closer match to TRBJ2-7, so the J assignment may be wrong. The CDR3 contains 14 residues. The CDR3: CASTGTSGAYEQYF. CDR3 DNA sequence: TGTGCCAGCACAGGGACTAGCGGGGCGTACGAGCAGTACTTC.

The CDR3 protein is CASSPDGQGDTGANVLTF. CDR3 in DNA: TGTGCCAGCAGTCCCGACGGACAGGGAGACACTGGGGCCAACGTCCTGACTTTC. The chain uses TRBV27 and TRBJ2-6; 8 nucleotides agree with TRBD1. The CDR3 spans 18 residues. V shed 5 bases, J shed 2 bases, and the junction held 11 bases outside the gene matches. Germline V gives CDR1 MNHEY, CDR2 SMNVEV (reference sequence).

V and J are TRBV27 and TRBJ1-5, with TRBD1 matching 8 bases. CDR3 length: 13 amino acids. Trimming took 4 bases from V and 6 from J; bases not matched to a gene: 2. Germline V CDR1 and CDR2: MNHEY, SMNVEV (reference sequence). As DNA, the CDR3 is TGTGCCAGCAGTTCGACAGGGGTTCAGCCCCAGCATTTT. Translation gives CASSSTGVQPQHF.